The subject of this entry is one T cell receptor (beta chain). Trimming cost V 8 bases and J 3 bases; bases outside gene matches: 8. CDR1 LGHNT and CDR2 FRNRAP come from the germline V gene. The CDR3 is made up of 14 amino acids. This entry comes from a study of blood T cell repertoires in COVID-19. Only in-frame clones appear in the TCRdb table, and some are missing; sequencing was by immunoSEQ multiplex PCR. In the table there are roughly 70,000 clones, 80% to 90% of which are singletons. This receptor was identified in a man older than 75 with COVID-19, enrolled during active disease. Specimen: peripheral blood. This chain uses TRBV12-5 with TRBJ2-3, with 7 bases matching TRBD2. The CDR3 region is CASLRGGGTDTQYF. The DNA of the CDR3 is TGTGCTAGTTTGCGCGGGGGAGGGACAGATACGCAGTATTTT. Drawing the rest from reference TRBV12-5 and TRBJ2-3, the complete variable domain is DARVTQTPRHKVTEMGQEVTMRCQPILGHNTVFWYRQTMMQGLELLAYFRNRAPLDDSGMPKDRFSAEMPDATLATLKIQPSEPRDSAVYFCASLRGGGTDTQYFGPGTRLTVL.